The entry below gives a single T cell receptor (beta chain) sequence along with its context. This clone was seen more than once but under ten times. No cognate antigen has been identified for it. There are no base qualities to consult, and no much larger clone falls within one base. The data derive from a study of long-term antiretroviral therapy in people with HIV (dated by TCRdb to between 2021 and 2022). About the study as a whole: The earliest samples were collected approximately a decade before the 2015 WHO recommendation for immediate ART, a period when ART was typically delayed until CD4 counts fell. No cross-contamination during QIAcube processing was shown when test extractions of a monoclonal T-cell line were performed alongside around 30 polyclonal samples. A total of roughly 200 cryopreserved PBMC samples came from a few dozen adults with confirmed HIV infection and were collected serially over a mean of approximately six years (range 1-12). A retrospective serial study tested whether ART initiation and durable HIV suppression were associated with changes in peripheral blood TRB repertoire composition and diversity. About 35% of the 30 participants with HIV were female. The study at large found these results: The samples span the years 2004 to 2017, and the ART regimens used at that time may not be as effective as current regimens. ART initiation was associated with a significant increase in TRB diversity, but diversity stayed significantly below transplant donor controls even after long-term ART. Because cell numbers in pre-ART samples were limited, unsorted PBMC were profiled instead of sorted CD4+ and CD8+ T cells. Owing to limited PBMC availability, only the TCR beta chain was sequenced, without alpha chain pairing. No data were available on ART adherence, viral resistance or therapy changes, limiting inferences about post-ART repertoire changes. At every time point, the repertoire was dominated by expanded TRB clones first identified before ART initiation, although this dominance fluctuated and, in many PLHIV, declined after ART. HIV repertoires had narrower CDR3 length ranges than controls, and the network structure suggested an antigen-experienced repertoire that shifted only slightly toward naive after ART.

The immunoSEQ hsTCRB v3.0 assay was used at survey level resolution to sequence the TRB variable region. TRB sequencing targeted a depth of about 40,000-50,000 T-cell genomes per sample. TRB libraries were pooled and sequenced on an Illumina MiSeq using a v3 150-cycle kit. Concerning the study's data processing: Repertoire analysis ran in R within a reproducible Nextflow workflow covering QC, data transformation and analysis. Custom analyses were implemented in LymphoSeq2, an R package for AIRR-Seq data exploration. A few samples yielding fewer than 5000 total TRB sequences were excluded, leaving approximately 200 analyzed HIV repertoires. Of the roughly 180 retained HIV repertoires, about 60 were collected before and around 130 after ART initiation. Each repertoire was downsampled to 5000 TRB nucleotide sequences, and summary statistics were averaged across 100 downsampling iterations. Only TRB sequences with CDR3 regions of at least seven amino acids were retained for analysis. Diversity was measured with a Shannon entropy-derived clonality score and the Gini coefficient. In repertoire networks, the top 5000 CDR3 amino acid sequences were linked whenever an edit distance of one separated two sequences. GLIPH2 predicted antigen specificity groups and MHC restriction for TRB CDR3 amino acid sequences. To flag known associations with CMV, EBV, HIV or tissue antigens, CDR3 amino acid sequences were compared against VDJdb and McPAS-TCR. Pre-ART, post-ART and control groups were compared with Wilcoxon signed-rank tests and Holm-Bonferroni correction. The clones in this table, taken by TCRdb from immuneACCESS, are in-frame only. Not every clone is retained; where verified, under half of the shortfall comes from an unresolved V gene, and the cause of the rest is unknown. Clone size and V and J calls were adopted from that table, with D and trimming inferred from the DNA. The sample table shows 20,000 or so clones, and around 78% are seen once. The ten largest account for approximately 7% of the sample.

To be included, a participant needed at least one PBMC sample from before ART initiation plus at least two post-ART samples. Every participant with HIV received treatment in the United States of America. Before DNA extraction, cryopreserved samples of roughly 0.9-11 million PBMC were thawed and washed. At the time of the earliest PBMC sample for each participant with HIV, ages ranged from about 23 to 60 years. PBMC samples from each participant spanned 1-4 timepoints before ART initiation and 2-8 timepoints after ART initiation, with a median of 7 samples. For every participant, serial HIV viral load, CD4+ T-cell count, ART history and demographic data were obtained. Genomic DNA was extracted from unsorted PBMC with a Qiagen kit on a QIAcube, with processing performed in batches of 12 samples. Sequenced here: unsorted PBMCs, sampled 2.2 years after starting antiretroviral therapy. This receptor was obtained from a man aged 45 to 65 with HIV.

For the CDR3, the sequence is CATSRDGTNQPQHF. The bases are TGTGCCACCAGCAGGGACGGGACCAATCAGCCCCAGCATTTT. The chain joins TRBV15 to TRBJ1-5; matching of 5 bases hints at TRBD1 as the D gene. The germline V gene (reference sequence) yields LNHNV for CDR1 and YYDKDF for CDR2. The V and J ends are trimmed by 3 bases and 3 bases, leaving 9 bases between them. The CDR3 starts with the cysteine, ends with the phenylalanine, and has 14 residues. Solely the CDR3 DNA is kept, with 42 bases framed from the first base.